This TCR beta chain appears in the sequencing data of a study of T cell repertoires in cytomegalovirus infection. Study as a whole: Public TCR beta signatures provided an indication of both CMV infection and a matching HLA type. Study findings and constraints: Carriage of CMV together with the relevant HLA was identifiable through cumulative public TCR beta family frequency.

This CDR3 is 16 amino acids long. Trimming took 5 bases from V and 0 from J, leaving 17 bases between them. Germline CDR1 and CDR2: SGHVS and FQNEAQ. As for this clonotype: Its target is not known.

Via MiXCR, TCRdb re-called the reads, giving one row per CDR3 protein. Of about 160,000 distinct CDR3 sequences detected, about a fifth appear once; the ten largest clones hold about 25%. The TCR comes from a human donor in good health (CMV status not recorded). Some clones in this sample may be carry-over from other donors' samples. Sequencing was performed on CD8+ T cells from cultured PBMCs, taken from culture after CMV antigen stimulation. This rearrangement joins TRBV7-8 to TRBJ2-7; D gene uncertain. The CDR3 DNA reads TGTGCCAGCAGCGCCTTTCCCCGGACGGTCTCCTACGAGCAGTACTTC. Protein: CASSAFPRTVSYEQYF.